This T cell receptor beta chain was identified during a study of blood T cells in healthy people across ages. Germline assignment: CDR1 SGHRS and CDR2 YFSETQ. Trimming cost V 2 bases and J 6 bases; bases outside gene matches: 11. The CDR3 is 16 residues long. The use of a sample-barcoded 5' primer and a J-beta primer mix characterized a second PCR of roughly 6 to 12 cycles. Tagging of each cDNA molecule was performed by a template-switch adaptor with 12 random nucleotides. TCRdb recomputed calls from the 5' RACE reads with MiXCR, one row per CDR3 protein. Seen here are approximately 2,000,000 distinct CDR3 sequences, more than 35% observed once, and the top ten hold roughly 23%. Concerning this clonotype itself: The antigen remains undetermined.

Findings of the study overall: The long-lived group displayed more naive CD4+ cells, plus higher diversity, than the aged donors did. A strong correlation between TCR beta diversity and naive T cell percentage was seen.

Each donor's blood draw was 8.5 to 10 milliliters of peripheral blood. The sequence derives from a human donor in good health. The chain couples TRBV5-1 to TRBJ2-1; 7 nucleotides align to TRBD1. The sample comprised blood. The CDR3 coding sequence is TGCGCCAGCAGCTTCGACCCAGGGGGTGGAAGCAATGAGCAGTTCTTC. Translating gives CASSFDPGGGSNEQFF.